This T cell receptor beta chain emerged from a study of shared clonotypes between healthy human individuals. Across the whole study: The plates for each donor numbered three CD4 naive, three CD4 memory, two CD8 naive and one CD8 memory.

CDR1 and CDR2 (germline): MGHRA, YSYEKL. V was pared by 6 bases and J by 3 bases, with 11 bases of the junction left unmatched. The CDR3 runs to 16 residues. In the original processing: ImmunoSEQ supplied junction-only sequences lacking quality scores, so filtering was different. The repertoire was sequenced with immunoSEQ multiplex PCR; TCRdb's copy has only in-frame clones and lacks some. That table is the source of V, J and clone size, and D and trimming were worked out from the DNA. The table lists a few million clones, over 90% of them singletons, with about 0.39% in the top ten. V is TRBV4-1 and J is TRBJ1-1, with 9 bases aligning to TRBD1. Sequencing used naive CD4+ T cells from PBMCs. Subset in this sample: CD45RA+ positively selected. The receptor was isolated from a man aged 18 to 30 in good health. Some clones in this sample may be carry-over from other donors' samples. The chain's CDR3 is CASRRNTGGADTEAFF. The CDR3 DNA sequence: TGCGCCAGCAGGCGAAATACAGGGGGCGCGGACACTGAAGCTTTCTTT.